This T cell receptor beta chain was sequenced for a study of response to subunit inactivated influenza vaccine. Germline CDR1 reads SNHLY; CDR2 reads FYNNEI. Trimming took 7 bases from V and 1 from J, leaving 22 bases between them. This CDR3 is 17 amino acids long. TCRdb re-derived calls from the RT-PCR reads in MiXCR, one entry per CDR3 protein. The sample contains some 200,000 distinct CDR3 sequences, approximately 12% of which appear only once. The table lists this clonotype with many counts. These sequences were also reported in another study, on T cells expressing NK-cell markers. That report adds: Making the TCR beta cDNA relied on 5'RACE template switching with UMIs. Several experiments confined sorting to alpha-beta TCR T cells with an anti-gamma-delta TCR antibody. For a handful of donors, these clonotypes were likewise the leading ones in the CD3+CD56-NKG2C+ fraction.

The sequences come from CD8+ T cells sorted from PBMCs, collected approximately 13 days after vaccination. The TCR sequence derives from a man between 45 and 60 years old who received an inactivated influenza vaccine. The chain joins TRBV2 to TRBJ1-1; TRBD1 is a possible D gene (6 bases). The CDR3 loop is CASIQGVLPPTNTEAFF. The CDR3 DNA sequence: TGTGCCAGCATACAGGGTGTTCTTCCCCCCACGAACACTGAAGCTTTCTTT.